The 32 T cell receptor beta chains presented below share a single source sample, sequenced in a study of blood T cell repertoires in COVID-19. Assay: immunoSEQ multiplex PCR; the TCRdb copy retains only in-frame clones and omits some. The sample holds a few hundred thousand clones; approximately 90% are singletons and the top ten take roughly 1.2%. Sequences were obtained from PBMCs or T cells enriched from blood (not recorded which). These receptors were collected from a young woman who had recovered from COVID-19.

The chain recombines TRBV19 with TRBJ1-1; perhaps TRBD1 as D (5 bases). V was trimmed by 0 bases and J by 4 bases, leaving 15 bases between them. Germline CDR1 LNHDA, CDR2 SQIVND (reference sequence). This CDR3 region has 16 residues. The CDR3 sequence is CASSIDPRAGSTEAFF. DNA for the CDR3: TGTGCCAGTAGTATAGACCCCAGGGCCGGGAGCACTGAAGCTTTCTTT.

The rearrangement uses TRBV27 and TRBJ2-7, with TRBD1 as a possible D gene (5 bases). CDR1 is MNHEY and CDR2 is SMNVEV in the germline V gene (reference sequence). The CDR3 spans 14 residues. The V end lost 3 bases, the J end lost 1 base, and 10 bases lay between the germline ends. The CDR3 reads CASSFTAGSYEQYF. CDR3 bases: TGTGCCAGCAGTTTTACCGCAGGGTCCTACGAGCAGTACTTC.

V and J are TRBV7-3 and TRBJ1-2, with 8 positions matching TRBD1. From germline, CDR1 is SGHTA and CDR2 FQGTGA. The junction had 14 bases not matched to a gene; V was cut back by 6 bases and J by 14 bases. This CDR3 is built from 13 residues. This CDR3 reads CASSTIQGVARTF. CDR3 bases: TGTGCCAGCAGTACTATACAGGGGGTGGCACGTACCTTC.

The rearrangement links TRBV6-1 to TRBJ2-5, with 7 positions matching TRBD2. After removal of 1 base from V and 6 bases from J, the junction contained 14 bases not matched to a gene. Germline V gene sequence: CDR1 MNHNS, CDR2 SASEGT. The CDR3 covers 17 residues. CDR3 protein: CASSEGGYIAGGKTQYF. The CDR3 DNA reads as TGTGCCAGCAGTGAAGGGGGGTATATAGCGGGCGGAAAGACCCAGTACTTC.

The genes are TRBV9 and TRBJ2-6; the D is unclear. The CDR3 is made up of 15 amino acids. CDR1 is SGDLS and CDR2 is YYNGEE in the germline V gene. Trimming stripped 0 bases from V and 0 bases from J, with 4 bases between. The CDR3 protein is CASSVDSSGANVLTF. CDR3 in DNA: TGTGCCAGCAGCGTAGACAGCTCTGGGGCCAACGTCCTGACTTTC. Full variable domain (rest looked up from reference TRBV9 and TRBJ2-6): DSGVTQTPKHLITATGQRVTLRCSPRSGDLSVYWYQQSLDQGLQFLIQYYNGEERAKGNILERFSAQQFPDLHSELNLSSLELGDSALYFCASSVDSSGANVLTFGAGSRLTVL.

The rearrangement links TRBV30 to TRBJ2-7; maybe TRBD1 (6 bases). The V and J ends lost 4 bases and 5 bases respectively, with 15 bases between them. Germline values: CDR1 GTSNPN, CDR2 SVGIG (reference sequence). The CDR3 has 13 residues. CDR3 sequence reads: CAWNIQGPDEQYF. CDR3 sequence (DNA): TGTGCCTGGAATATACAGGGTCCGGACGAGCAGTACTTC.

The rearrangement uses TRBV20-1 and TRBJ2-1; possibly TRBD1 for D (5 bases). This CDR3 spans 13 amino acids. CDR1 is DFQATT and CDR2 is SNEGSKA in the germline V gene (reference sequence). The V end lost 3 bases, the J end lost 4 bases, and 10 bases lay between the germline ends. In DNA, the CDR3 is TGCAGTGCTAGTGGGGCAATTTACAATGAGCAGTTCTTC. Translating it yields CSASGAIYNEQFF.

This clone was counted only a few times. This chain joins TRBV19 and TRBJ2-1; TRBD2 matches at 10 bases. The CDR3 is 15 amino acids. Germline CDR1 LNHDA, CDR2 SQIVND (reference sequence). Trimming at V came to 4 bases and at J to 7 bases, leaving 7 bases not matched to a gene. The CDR3 region has the DNA TGTGCCAGTAGTAGCCCGGGACTAGCGCGGAATGAGCAGTTCTTC. Its translation: CASSSPGLARNEQFF. Full variable domain (remainder filled in from reference TRBV19 and TRBJ2-1): DGGITQSPKYLFRKEGQNVTLSCEQNLNHDAMYWYRQDPGQGLRLIYYSQIVNDFQKGDIAEGYSVSREKKESFPLTVTSAQKNPTAFYLCASSSPGLARNEQFFGPGTRLTVL.

The chain's CDR3 is CASSDIGGNTIYF. The CDR3 DNA sequence: TGTGCCAGCAGTGATATCGGTGGAAACACCATATATTTT. The chain has TRBV2 and TRBJ1-3; D call uncertain. V was shortened by 3 bases and J by 3 bases, with 6 bases between the two germline ends. This CDR3 has 13 residues. Germline V CDR1 and CDR2: SNHLY, FYNNEI. Variable domain in full (rest from reference TRBV2 and TRBJ1-3): EPEVTQTPSHQVTQMGQEVILRCVPISNHLYFYWYRQILGQKVEFLVSFYNNEISEKSEIFDDQFSVERPDGSNFTLKIRSTKLEDSAMYFCASSDIGGNTIYFGEGSWLTVV.

The gene calls are TRBV7-9 and TRBJ1-2; possibly TRBD1 for D (6 bases). The V gene lost 5 bases and the J gene lost 3 bases, with 13 bases spanning the gap. This CDR3 has 14 residues. Per the germline V gene, CDR1 is SEHNR and CDR2 is FQNEAQ (reference sequence). DNA of the CDR3: TGTGCCAGCAGCCCCTCGACAGGATACTATGGCTACACCTTC. As protein: CASSPSTGYYGYTF.

The chain has TRBV5-1 and TRBJ1-2, with TRBD1 matching over 9 bases. V lost 4 bases to trimming and J lost 0 bases; unmatched junction nucleotides: 4. The CDR3 spans 15 residues. Per the germline V gene, CDR1 is SGHRS and CDR2 is YFSETQ. The CDR3 nucleotides are TGCGCCAGCAGCCTGGGACAGGGATCTAACTATGGCTACACCTTC. Translated, it gives CASSLGQGSNYGYTF.

The chain combines TRBV27 with TRBJ2-2; unclear D gene. The CDR3 length is 16 residues. The germline gives CDR1 MNHEY, CDR2 SMNVEV (reference sequence). V lost 2 bases, J lost 0 bases, and 10 bases lay in between. The CDR3 region has the DNA TGTGCCAGCAGTTTAATGGTCCAGGCGAACACCGGGGAGCTGTTTTTT. This sequence encodes CASSLMVQANTGELFF.

V and J are TRBV5-4 and TRBJ2-3, with TRBD2 matching over 9 bases. The germline CDR1 and CDR2 sequences are SGHNT and YYREEE (reference sequence). CDR3 length: 16 amino acids. Losses at the gene ends were 0 bases for V and 1 base for J; bases not matched to a gene: 3. The CDR3 sequence is CASSLVPSGGTDTQYF. The CDR3 DNA sequence: TGTGCCAGCAGCTTGGTCCCTAGCGGGGGCACAGATACGCAGTATTTT.

The J gene is TRBJ2-7, the V gene TRBV7-2, with TRBD1 as a possible D gene (5 bases). V shed 5 bases and J shed 1 base, with 12 bases lying between them. The length of the CDR3 is 14 residues. Germline V CDR1 and CDR2: SGHTA, FQGNSA. Written as DNA, the CDR3 is TGTGCCAGCAGCCGGTCCAGGGAATCCTACGAGCAGTACTTC. Translated: CASSRSRESYEQYF.

CDR3: CASTLTGYTEAFF. The CDR3 DNA sequence: TGTGCCAGTACTCTGACAGGGTACACTGAAGCTTTCTTT. The rearrangement uses TRBV19 and TRBJ1-1; TRBD1 agrees at 7 bases. The CDR3 loop spans 13 amino acids. The V gene's germline CDR1 is LNHDA and CDR2 SQIVND (reference sequence). J was trimmed by 3 bases and V by 7 bases; bases with no gene match: 5.

The chain employs TRBV25-1 and TRBJ1-6; unclear D gene. V was trimmed by 8 bases and J by 0 bases, leaving 14 bases between them. The CDR3 sequence is 16 residues long. CDR1 and CDR2 from the germline V gene are MGHDK and SYGVNS. The CDR3 sequence: CASDGSSSSYNSPLHF. The CDR3 DNA reads TGTGCCAGCGACGGGAGCAGCAGCTCCTATAATTCACCCCTCCACTTT.

The chain combines TRBV10-3 with TRBJ2-7, with no clear D. Germline V gene data show CDR1 as ENHRY and CDR2 as SYGVKD. The V end was cut by 7 bases, the J end by 0 bases, with 13 bases between. The CDR3 contains 14 residues. CDR3: CAITGPSISYEQYF. CDR3 coding DNA: TGTGCCATCACCGGTCCAAGTATCTCCTACGAGCAGTACTTC.

The chain links TRBV11-2 to TRBJ1-3; possible D gene TRBD1, 6 bases. CDR3 length: 15 residues. The germline gives CDR1 SGHAT, CDR2 FQNNGV. V gave up 0 bases and J gave up 3 bases, with 9 bases separating them. The DNA for the CDR3 is TGTGCCAGCAGCTTAGAGGGGACAAATGGAAACACCATATATTTT. Amino acid sequence: CASSLEGTNGNTIYF.

The chain combines TRBV9 with TRBJ1-6; D perhaps matches TRBD1 (6 bases). V lost 1 base and J 9 bases, leaving 14 bases between the germline ends. The germline gives CDR1 SGDLS, CDR2 YYNGEE. This CDR3 is built from 15 residues. For the CDR3, the DNA is TGTGCCAGCAGCGTAAAACAGGGAACGAGTTCACCCCTCCACTTT. It specifies CASSVKQGTSSPLHF.

The rearrangement joins TRBV6-1 to TRBJ1-5; D may be TRBD1 (6 bases). This CDR3 comprises 16 residues. Germline V gene data show CDR1 as MNHNS and CDR2 as SASEGT. V shed 6 bases and J shed 2 bases, with 17 bases lying between them. The CDR3 sequence: CASRENREVGNQPQHF. CDR3 in DNA: TGTGCCAGCAGGGAAAACAGGGAAGTGGGCAATCAGCCCCAGCATTTT.

V and J are TRBV28 and TRBJ1-2; 8 nucleotides align to TRBD1. CDR1 and CDR2 from the germline V gene are MDHEN and SYDVKM. The CDR3 runs to 14 residues. J gave up 0 bases and V 5 bases, and 2 bases lay outside the gene matches. The CDR3 DNA reads as TGTGCCAGCAGTACAGGGGGAACTAACTATGGCTACACCTTC. Translation: CASSTGGTNYGYTF.

Only one count was recorded for this clone. This chain uses TRBV30 with TRBJ1-1; D not resolved. V was shortened by 3 bases and J by 8 bases, with 10 bases between the two germline ends. The germline V gene encodes CDR1 GTSNPN and CDR2 SVGIG (reference sequence). The CDR3 is 11 amino acids. CDR3 coding DNA: TGTGCCTGGAGGGCACACAAAGAAGCTTTCTTT. Translation gives CAWRAHKEAFF. Filled out from reference TRBV30 and TRBJ1-1, the complete variable domain reads SQTIHQWPATLVQPVGSPLSLECTVEGTSNPNLYWYRQAAGRGLQLLFYSVGIGQISSEVPQNLSASRPQDRQFILSSKKLLLSDSGFYLCAWRAHKEAFFGQGTRLTVV.

This clone has a single count. The chain recombines TRBV19 with TRBJ2-3; unclear D gene. Germline V lookup: CDR1 LNHDA, CDR2 SQIVND (reference sequence). There are 13 residues in the CDR3. The germline V and J ends were trimmed by 5 bases and 1 base, with 7 bases remaining between them. This chain's CDR3 is CASSADRTDTQYF. The CDR3 DNA reads TGTGCCAGTAGTGCGGATCGCACAGATACGCAGTATTTT.

The J gene is TRBJ1-2, the V gene TRBV5-4; 7 bases are shared with TRBD1. This CDR3 spans 13 amino acids. V dropped 3 bases and J dropped 5; count of bases not matched to a gene: 4. Per germline, CDR1 SGHNT and CDR2 YYREEE (reference sequence). For the CDR3, the DNA is TGTGCCAGCAGCTCGACAGGGCAATATGGCTACACCTTC. The encoded protein is CASSSTGQYGYTF. Together with reference TRBV5-4 and TRBJ1-2, the CDR3 gives the full variable domain: ETGVTQSPTHLIKTRGQQVTLRCSSQSGHNTVSWYQQALGQGPQFIFQYYREEENGRGNFPPRFSGLQFPNYSSELNVNALELDDSALYLCASSSTGQYGYTFGSGTRLTVV.

This rearrangement joins TRBV2 to TRBJ2-1; D is perhaps TRBD2 (5 bases). Trimming stripped 7 bases from V and 12 bases from J, with 19 bases between. CDR3 size: 13 residues. CDR1 is SNHLY and CDR2 is FYNNEI in the germline V gene. In nucleotides, the CDR3 is TGTGCCAGCACCGATAACAGAGGGTTGGGGCAGTTCTTC. This encodes CASTDNRGLGQFF. The variable domain in full, with the rest retrieved from reference TRBV2 and TRBJ2-1, is EPEVTQTPSHQVTQMGQEVILRCVPISNHLYFYWYRQILGQKVEFLVSFYNNEISEKSEIFDDQFSVERPDGSNFTLKIRSTKLEDSAMYFCASTDNRGLGQFFGPGTRLTVL.

The chain employs TRBV9 and TRBJ2-7, with 7 positions matching TRBD1. The CDR3 consists of 15 residues. J gave up 5 bases and V 4 bases, and 12 bases lay outside the gene matches. Germline CDR1 reads SGDLS; CDR2 reads YYNGEE. DNA for the CDR3: TGTGCCAGCAGCCCCCGGACAGGTCGGTCTAACGAGCAGTACTTC. It is translated as CASSPRTGRSNEQYF.

This clone was picked up a small number of times. V gene TRBV6-5 combines with J gene TRBJ1-6; 12 nucleotides agree with TRBD1. Germline V CDR1 and CDR2: MNHEY, SVGAGI. The CDR3 sequence is 15 residues long. The junction had 7 bases not matched to a gene; V was cut back by 7 bases and J by 9 bases. The DNA of the CDR3 is TGTGCCAGCATCGCGGGACAGGGGGCTCGTTCACCCCTCCACTTT. As protein: CASIAGQGARSPLHF.

This sequence joins TRBV10-3 and TRBJ2-5; TRBD2 matches 11 bases. Losses at the gene ends were 5 bases for V and 5 bases for J; bases not matched to a gene: 7. CDR1 is ENHRY and CDR2 is SYGVKD in the germline V gene. This CDR3 region has 15 residues. In nucleotides, the CDR3 is TGTGCCATCAGTTTTAGCGGGGGGGCCGGGGAGACCCAGTACTTC. Translation: CAISFSGGAGETQYF.

The genes are TRBV4-2 and TRBJ2-5, with D possibly matching TRBD2 (5 bases). Germline V gives CDR1 LGHNA, CDR2 YNFKEQ. The CDR3 runs 18 residues. V lost 0 bases and J 4 bases, leaving 21 bases between the germline ends. The CDR3 here is CASSQDSVKDLGRETQYF. Written as DNA, the CDR3 is TGTGCCAGCAGCCAAGATTCCGTAAAAGACCTGGGGAGAGAGACCCAGTACTTC.

The chain employs TRBV18 and TRBJ2-1; D is perhaps TRBD2 (5 bases). This CDR3 has 15 amino acids. Germline V lookup: CDR1 KGHSH, CDR2 LQKENI. The V and J ends lost 3 bases and 3 bases respectively, with 12 bases between them. CDR3 sequence reads: CASSPSAVVYNEQFF. DNA of the CDR3: TGTGCCAGCTCACCCTCAGCGGTCGTCTACAATGAGCAGTTCTTC.

V is TRBV10-3 and J is TRBJ2-3; 10 positions match TRBD2. From germline, CDR1 is ENHRY and CDR2 SYGVKD. The CDR3 is 14 residues long. V trimming: 7 bases; J trimming: 3 bases; junction bases outside the gene matches: 4. CDR3 loop: CAINSGGITDTQYF. The CDR3 DNA follows: TGTGCCATCAATAGCGGGGGGATTACAGATACGCAGTATTTT.

The rearrangement links TRBV5-5 to TRBJ1-4; D gene unclear. The CDR3 loop spans 16 amino acids. Trimming stripped 0 bases from V and 7 bases from J, with 16 bases between. The V gene's germline CDR1 is SGHKS and CDR2 YYEKEE (reference sequence). The CDR3 DNA sequence: TGTGCCAGCAGCTTGGTAGTTTGGGTAGGAGGTGAAAAACTGTTTTTT. As protein: CASSLVVWVGGEKLFF.